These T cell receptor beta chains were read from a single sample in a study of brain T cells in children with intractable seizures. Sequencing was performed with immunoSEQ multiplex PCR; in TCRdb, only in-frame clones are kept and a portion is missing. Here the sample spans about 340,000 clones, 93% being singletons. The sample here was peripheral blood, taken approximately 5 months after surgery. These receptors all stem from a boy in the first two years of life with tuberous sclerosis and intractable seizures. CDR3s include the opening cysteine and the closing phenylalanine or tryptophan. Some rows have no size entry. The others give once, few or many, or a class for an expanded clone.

CDR3aa: CASLQGGLDEQYF
abundance: .
v_gene: TRBV28
j_gene: TRBJ2-7

CDR3aa: CASSQEGSGNTIYF
abundance: .
v_gene: TRBV3-1/TRBV3-2
j_gene: TRBJ1-3

CDR3aa: CASRFLIGNTIYF
abundance: .
v_gene: TRBV6-1
j_gene: TRBJ1-3

CDR3aa: CASTDEDRIGNTIYF
abundance: once
v_gene: TRBV10-3
j_gene: TRBJ1-3

CDR3aa: CASSFVLLATITNEQFF
abundance: .
v_gene: TRBV4-2
j_gene: TRBJ2-1

CDR3aa: CAISERESSYNEQFF
abundance: .
v_gene: TRBV10-3
j_gene: TRBJ2-1

CDR3aa: CASSELAGGVRGNIQYF
abundance: .
v_gene: TRBV2
j_gene: TRBJ2-4

CDR3aa: CASSQDAIAGNTIYF
abundance: .
v_gene: TRBV4-1
j_gene: TRBJ1-3

CDR3aa: CATSVWGENEQFF
abundance: .
v_gene: TRBV24-1
j_gene: TRBJ2-1

CDR3aa: CAWSEGSTNEQYF
abundance: .
v_gene: TRBV30
j_gene: TRBJ2-7

CDR3aa: CASSPSLRGWTDTQYF
abundance: .
v_gene: TRBV7-6
j_gene: TRBJ2-3

CDR3aa: CASSLVLRDSSEKLFF
abundance: .
v_gene: TRBV5-1
j_gene: TRBJ1-4

CDR3aa: CASSPRTGDNYGYTF
abundance: .
v_gene: TRBV19
j_gene: TRBJ1-2

CDR3aa: CSASRRGIGYGYTF
abundance: few
v_gene: TRBV20-1
j_gene: TRBJ1-2

CDR3aa: CASSEFERGFDEQFF
abundance: .
v_gene: TRBV25-1
j_gene: TRBJ2-1

CDR3aa: CASGRQGAKNQPQHF
abundance: .
v_gene: TRBV28
j_gene: TRBJ1-5

CDR3aa: CASSLRLAGVETQYF
abundance: .
v_gene: TRBV19
j_gene: TRBJ2-5

CDR3aa: CASSLDAGSYGYTF
abundance: .
v_gene: TRBV11-3
j_gene: TRBJ1-2

CDR3aa: CASSENGGELFF
abundance: .
v_gene: TRBV12-3/TRBV12-4
j_gene: TRBJ2-2

CDR3aa: CASSLVQVGYTF
abundance: .
v_gene: TRBV7-9
j_gene: TRBJ1-2

CDR3aa: CASSSGTGEGNTIYF
abundance: .
v_gene: TRBV5-1
j_gene: TRBJ1-3

CDR3aa: CSVQRSTDTQYF
abundance: .
v_gene: TRBV29-1
j_gene: TRBJ2-3

CDR3aa: CASSQAAGGGYNEQFF
abundance: .
v_gene: TRBV3-1/TRBV3-2
j_gene: TRBJ2-1

CDR3aa: CASSPNPGGGTEAFF
abundance: .
v_gene: TRBV14
j_gene: TRBJ1-1

CDR3aa: CASSLGGERGPGGYTF
abundance: .
v_gene: TRBV11-2
j_gene: TRBJ1-2

CDR3aa: CASSLPGASGRALSYNEQFF
abundance: .
v_gene: TRBV28
j_gene: TRBJ2-1

CDR3aa: CASSNRDRVNYGANVLTF
abundance: .
v_gene: TRBV5-8
j_gene: TRBJ2-6

CDR3aa: CASSPRNEKLFF
abundance: once
v_gene: TRBV12-3/TRBV12-4
j_gene: TRBJ1-4

CDR3aa: CASRPIRDHTEAFF
abundance: .
v_gene: TRBV5-1
j_gene: TRBJ1-1

CDR3aa: CATLTSGANVLTF
abundance: .
v_gene: TRBV6-5
j_gene: TRBJ2-6

CDR3aa: CASSPQDSSNQPQHF
abundance: .
v_gene: TRBV18
j_gene: TRBJ1-5

CDR3aa: CASSLGEGHTF
abundance: .
v_gene: TRBV7-9
j_gene: TRBJ1-2

CDR3aa: CASSLRGGLDGYTF
abundance: once
v_gene: TRBV7-6
j_gene: TRBJ1-2

CDR3aa: CASSVAGSSYEQYF
abundance: .
v_gene: TRBV5-1
j_gene: TRBJ2-7

CDR3aa: CASSPTGAQGGYTF
abundance: .
v_gene: TRBV5-6
j_gene: TRBJ1-2

CDR3aa: CASGFVRLPLNTEAFF
abundance: .
v_gene: TRBV12-5
j_gene: TRBJ1-1

CDR3aa: CASLGPGQGLKGSYGYTF
abundance: few
v_gene: TRBV30
j_gene: TRBJ1-2

CDR3aa: CAWSDSPAYNEQFF
abundance: .
v_gene: TRBV30
j_gene: TRBJ2-1

CDR3aa: CASSQNHGVSHYEQYF
abundance: .
v_gene: TRBV4-1
j_gene: TRBJ2-7

CDR3aa: CASSSAGQGANEQYF
abundance: .
v_gene: TRBV28
j_gene: TRBJ2-7

CDR3aa: CASSGGGYTGELFF
abundance: few
v_gene: TRBV2
j_gene: TRBJ2-2

CDR3aa: CSVFTGDIQYF
abundance: .
v_gene: TRBV29-1
j_gene: TRBJ2-4

CDR3aa: CASTSAGQSYQPQHF
abundance: .
v_gene: TRBV28
j_gene: TRBJ1-5

CDR3aa: CASSLTGSSYNEQFF
abundance: .
v_gene: TRBV7-7
j_gene: TRBJ2-1

CDR3aa: CASRQENTGELFF
abundance: .
v_gene: TRBV3-1/TRBV3-2
j_gene: TRBJ2-2

CDR3aa: CASGLSNQPQHF
abundance: few
v_gene: TRBV6-5
j_gene: TRBJ1-5

CDR3aa: CASSLGLEAFF
abundance: .
v_gene: TRBV5-1
j_gene: TRBJ1-1

CDR3aa: CAISELGDRGSSGELFF
abundance: .
v_gene: TRBV10-3
j_gene: TRBJ2-2

CDR3aa: CASSLGTGPAPLHF
abundance: .
v_gene: TRBV11-3
j_gene: TRBJ1-6

CDR3aa: CASSPLGRSTDTQYF
abundance: once
v_gene: TRBV4-2
j_gene: TRBJ2-3

CDR3aa: CASSLAPPDTQYF
abundance: .
v_gene: TRBV11-1
j_gene: TRBJ2-3

CDR3aa: CATSEAPGTGEGYTF
abundance: .
v_gene: TRBV24-1
j_gene: TRBJ1-2

CDR3aa: CASSEFRPYGYTF
abundance: .
v_gene: TRBV6-1
j_gene: TRBJ1-2